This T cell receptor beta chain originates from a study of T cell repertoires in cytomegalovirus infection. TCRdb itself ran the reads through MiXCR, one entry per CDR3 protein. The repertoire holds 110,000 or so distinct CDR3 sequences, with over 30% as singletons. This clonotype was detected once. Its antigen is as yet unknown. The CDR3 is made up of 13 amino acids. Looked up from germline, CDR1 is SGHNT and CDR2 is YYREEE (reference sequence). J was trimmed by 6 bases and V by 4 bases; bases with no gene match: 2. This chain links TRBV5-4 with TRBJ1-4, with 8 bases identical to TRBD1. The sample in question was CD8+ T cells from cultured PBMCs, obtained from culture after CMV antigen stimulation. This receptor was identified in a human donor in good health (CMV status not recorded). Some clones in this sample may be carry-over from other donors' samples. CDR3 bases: TGTGCCAGCAGCCCACAGGGGGATGAAAAACTGTTTTTT. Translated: CASSPQGDEKLFF.